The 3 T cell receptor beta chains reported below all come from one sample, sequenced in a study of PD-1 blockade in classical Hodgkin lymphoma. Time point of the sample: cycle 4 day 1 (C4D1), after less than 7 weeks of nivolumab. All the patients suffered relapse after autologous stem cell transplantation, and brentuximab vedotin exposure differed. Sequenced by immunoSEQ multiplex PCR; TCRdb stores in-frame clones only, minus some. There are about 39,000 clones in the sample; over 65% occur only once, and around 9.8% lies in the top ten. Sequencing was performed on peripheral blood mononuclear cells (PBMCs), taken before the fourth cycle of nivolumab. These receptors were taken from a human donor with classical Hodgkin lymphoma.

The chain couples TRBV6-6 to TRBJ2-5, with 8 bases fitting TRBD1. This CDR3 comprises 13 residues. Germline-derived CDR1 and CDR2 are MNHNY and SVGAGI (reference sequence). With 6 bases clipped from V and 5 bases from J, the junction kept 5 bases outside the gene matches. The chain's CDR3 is CASRTGDLETQYF. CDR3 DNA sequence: TGTGCCAGCAGGACAGGGGATCTGGAGACCCAGTACTTC.

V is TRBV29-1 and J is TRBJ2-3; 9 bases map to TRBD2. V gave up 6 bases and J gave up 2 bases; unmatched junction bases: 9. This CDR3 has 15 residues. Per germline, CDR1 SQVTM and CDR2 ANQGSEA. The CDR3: CSVAGGVPYTDTQYF. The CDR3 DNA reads TGCAGCGTCGCGGGGGGGGTACCCTACACAGATACGCAGTATTTT.

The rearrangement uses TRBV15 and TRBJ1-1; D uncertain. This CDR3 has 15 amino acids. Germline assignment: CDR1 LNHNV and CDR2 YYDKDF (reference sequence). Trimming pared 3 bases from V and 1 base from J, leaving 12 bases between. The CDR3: CATSSTRAANTEAFF. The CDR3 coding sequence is TGTGCCACCAGCAGCACGAGGGCGGCGAACACTGAAGCTTTCTTT.